This T cell receptor beta chain is from a study of CD8 T cells in ankylosing spondylitis. Overall study findings and caveats: Reports say disease-linked clones showed up significantly more in matched ankylosing spondylitis synovial fluid. A motif of eight or nine highly homologous TCR beta variants was seen as apparently characteristic of ankylosing spondylitis blood.

The TCR beta libraries were generated through quantitative 5'-RACE incorporating molecular barcodes. TCRdb reprocessed the 5' RACE reads via MiXCR and lists one record per CDR3 protein. The sample records about 89,000 distinct CDR3 sequences, around 26% being singletons. Germline V gene lookup returns CDR1 DFQATT and CDR2 SNEGSKA (reference sequence). Trimming pared 3 bases from V and 3 bases from J, leaving 15 bases between. CDR3 length: 15 residues. This clonotype was seen a few times. No antigen is known for it. The clonotype comes from a male donor with ankylosing spondylitis or in good health (not recorded which). The V gene is TRBV20-1, the J gene TRBJ1-5; a weak D match, TRBD1 (6 bases). Specimen: blood, either unsorted or a sorted T cell fraction (not recorded which). The CDR3 is CSASTGGRVNQPQHF. DNA for the CDR3: TGCAGTGCTAGTACGGGGGGCCGGGTCAATCAGCCCCAGCATTTT.